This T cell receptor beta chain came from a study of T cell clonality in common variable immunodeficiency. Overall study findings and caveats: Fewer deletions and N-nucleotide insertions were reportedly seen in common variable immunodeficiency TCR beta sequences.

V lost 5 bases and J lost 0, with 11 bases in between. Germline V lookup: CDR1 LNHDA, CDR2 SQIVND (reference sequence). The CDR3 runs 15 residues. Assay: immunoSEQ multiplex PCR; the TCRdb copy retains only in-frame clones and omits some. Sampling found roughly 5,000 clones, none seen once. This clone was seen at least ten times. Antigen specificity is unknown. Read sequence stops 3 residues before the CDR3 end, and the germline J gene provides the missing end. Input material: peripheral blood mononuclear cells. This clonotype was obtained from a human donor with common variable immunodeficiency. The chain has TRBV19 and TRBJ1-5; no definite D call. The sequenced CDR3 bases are TGTGCCAGTAGTCCTAGCGACTATAGCAATCAGCCC. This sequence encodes CASSPSDYSNQP. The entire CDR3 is CASSPSDYSNQPQHF.